Listed below are T cell receptor beta chains from one sample, sequenced in a study of shared clonotypes between healthy human individuals. The protocol was immunoSEQ multiplex PCR, while the TCRdb copy is restricted to in-frame clones and leaves out a portion. The sample has 100,000 or so clones, about 72% seen once; the top ten hold approximately 23%. The sequencing input was memory CD8+ T cells sorted from blood. The receptors shown here come from a woman younger than 45 in good health. Each CDR3 is given with its conserved first and last residue. The D gene is left open where the match is weak. Size is omitted from some rows. Given values are once, few, many or a class for expanded clones.

d_gene	abundance	v_gene	j_gene	CDR3nt	CDR3aa
NA	few	TRBV4-1	TRBJ1-5	TGCGCCAGCAGCCAAGACTCCAGGGTCGATCAGCCCCAGCATTTT	CASSQDSRVDQPQHF
TRBD1	NA	TRBV10-1	TRBJ2-7	TGCGCCAGCAGTGACCCTGCGACAGGGGCAGGCGAGCAGTACTTC	CASSDPATGAGEQYF
NA	NA	TRBV27	TRBJ2-5	TGTGCCAGCAGCCGGCGACCCCAAGAGACCCAGTACTTC	CASSRRPQETQYF
NA	NA	TRBV2	TRBJ2-7	TGTGCCAGCAGTGATCACATGAGCTCGGTGGGGGTCTACGAGCAGTACTTC	CASSDHMSSVGVYEQYF
NA	NA	TRBV11-2	TRBJ1-1	TGTGCCAGCAGCCCGGAGGGGGTCGTCAATTTTAACACTGAAGCTTTCTTT	CASSPEGVVNFNTEAFF
TRBD1	NA	TRBV5-4	TRBJ1-2	TGTGCCAGCAGTCCGACAGGGGCCCCGCTCTATGGCTACACCTTC	CASSPTGAPLYGYTF
NA	NA	TRBV5-1	TRBJ2-5	TGCGCCAGCAGCTTGGGGACTATACTCCAAGAGACCCAGTACTTC	CASSLGTILQETQYF
NA	NA	TRBV27	TRBJ2-2	TGTGCCAGCAGCCAGCTCACCGGGGAGCTGTTTTTT	CASSQLTGELFF
NA	NA	TRBV27	TRBJ2-1	TGTGCCAGCATGCCCAGGGGCGCTTACAATGAGCAGTTCTTC	CASMPRGAYNEQFF
NA	NA	TRBV6-4	TRBJ2-1	TGTGCCAGCAGTCCAGCGGCCGAAAAAGAGCAGTTCTTC	CASSPAAEKEQFF
TRBD1	NA	TRBV11-1	TRBJ2-1	TGTGCCAGCAGCTTAACAGGGGATGAGCAGTTCTTC	CASSLTGDEQFF
NA	NA	TRBV6-5	TRBJ2-1	TGTGCCAGCAGTCTAGACCATAGCTCCTACAATGAGCAGTTCTTC	CASSLDHSSYNEQFF
NA	NA	TRBV4-1	TRBJ1-1	TGCGCCAGCAGCCAAGATGTGGTGAACACTGAAGCTTTCTTT	CASSQDVVNTEAFF
NA	NA	TRBV11-2	TRBJ1-2	TGTGCCAGCAGCTTAGGGGGGGACTCAGGCTACACCTTC	CASSLGGDSGYTF
NA	many	TRBV28	TRBJ1-5	TGTGCCAGCAGTTTTGCAGTGATGGAGGGGAGGCAGCCCCAGCATTTT	CASSFAVMEGRQPQHF
TRBD2	NA	TRBV28	TRBJ2-5	TGTGCCAGCAGTTTCCGACTTAGCGGGCAAGAGACCCAGTACTTC	CASSFRLSGQETQYF
NA	NA	TRBV18	TRBJ2-3	TGTGCCAGCTCTCGAGCTAGCACAGATACGCAGTATTTT	CASSRASTDTQYF
TRBD2	many	TRBV6-1	TRBJ2-3	TGTGCCAGCAGTGAAGTAGCGGGATCAGGAGATACGCAGTATTTT	CASSEVAGSGDTQYF
NA	NA	TRBV7-8	TRBJ2-1	TGTGCCAGCAGCCCACAGGACGGCTTGGAGTACAATGAGCAGTTCTTC	CASSPQDGLEYNEQFF
NA	NA	TRBV30	TRBJ2-7	TGTGCCTGGAGTGTAGTCGGCGGGGTTCACGAGCAGTACTTC	CAWSVVGGVHEQYF
TRBD2	NA	TRBV28	TRBJ2-7	TGTGCCAGCAGTTGGCCTATTACTAGCGGGAGGACCTGGGGCCCCTACGAGCAGTACTTC	CASSWPITSGRTWGPYEQYF
NA	NA	TRBV5-8	TRBJ1-1	TGTGCCAGCAGTTTGCGTATTCAGGCTCCCCCGACTGAAGCTTTCTTT	CASSLRIQAPPTEAFF
TRBD2	NA	TRBV28	TRBJ2-7	TGTGCCAGCAGTGACCCCGGGACTAGCGGCTACGAGCAGTACTTC	CASSDPGTSGYEQYF
TRBD1	NA	TRBV5-6	TRBJ1-1	TGTGCCAGCAGCTTCTACAGGGGAATGAACACTGAAGCTTTCTTT	CASSFYRGMNTEAFF
NA	NA	TRBV2	TRBJ1-5	TGTGCCAGCAACAACGGGGGAGAGGGAGCCCAGCATTTT	CASNNGGEGAQHF
NA	once	TRBV10-1	TRBJ2-2	TGCGCCAGCAGTGATCTCCCCTCCGGGGAGCTGTTTTTT	CASSDLPSGELFF
TRBD2	NA	TRBV7-6	TRBJ2-3	TGTGCCAGCAGCTTAGAGGGACTAGGTACGGGCCGGGGCGGTACGCAGTATTTT	CASSLEGLGTGRGGTQYF
TRBD2	NA	TRBV6-5	TRBJ2-3	TGTGCCAGCAGTTACAACGGCCCGGGGGGGCAGTATTTT	CASSYNGPGGQYF
NA	NA	TRBV14	TRBJ1-2	TGTGCCAGCAGCCAAAAGACCGTAGCTAACTATGGCTACACCTTC	CASSQKTVANYGYTF
TRBD2	NA	TRBV6-1	TRBJ2-7	TGTGCCAGCAGCCCGCCGGGGAGCGGGGGCCGGGAGCAGTACTTC	CASSPPGSGGREQYF
TRBD1	NA	TRBV13	TRBJ1-2	TGTGCCAGCAGCCAAAGCCGGGACAGAACCAATGGCTACACCTTC	CASSQSRDRTNGYTF
NA	NA	TRBV4-2	TRBJ2-1	TGTGCCAGCAGCCAAGATGTCGACTATGAGCAGTTCTTC	CASSQDVDYEQFF